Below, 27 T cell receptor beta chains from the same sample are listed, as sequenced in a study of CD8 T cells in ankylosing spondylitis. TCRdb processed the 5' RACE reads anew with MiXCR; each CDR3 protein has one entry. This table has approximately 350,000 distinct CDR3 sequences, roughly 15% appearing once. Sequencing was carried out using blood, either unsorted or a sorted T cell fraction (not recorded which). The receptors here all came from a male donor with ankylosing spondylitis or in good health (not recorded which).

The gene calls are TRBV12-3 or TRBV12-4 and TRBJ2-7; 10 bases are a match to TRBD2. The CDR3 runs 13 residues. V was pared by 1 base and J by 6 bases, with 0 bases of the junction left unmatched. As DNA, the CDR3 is TGTGCCAGCAGTTTAGTAGCGGGGGGCGAGCAGTACTTC. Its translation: CASSLVAGGEQYF.

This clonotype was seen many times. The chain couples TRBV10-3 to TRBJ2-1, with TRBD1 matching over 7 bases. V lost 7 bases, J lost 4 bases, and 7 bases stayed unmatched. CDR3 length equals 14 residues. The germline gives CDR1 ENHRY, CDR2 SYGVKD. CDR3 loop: CAITRDSAYNEQFF. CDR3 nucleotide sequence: TGTGCCATCACACGGGACAGCGCATACAATGAGCAGTTCTTC.

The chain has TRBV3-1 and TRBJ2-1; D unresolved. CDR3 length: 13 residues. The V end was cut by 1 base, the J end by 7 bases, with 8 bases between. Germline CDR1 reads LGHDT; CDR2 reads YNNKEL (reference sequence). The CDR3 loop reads CASSQVIGNEQFF. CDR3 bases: TGTGCCAGCAGCCAAGTTATCGGGAATGAGCAGTTCTTC.

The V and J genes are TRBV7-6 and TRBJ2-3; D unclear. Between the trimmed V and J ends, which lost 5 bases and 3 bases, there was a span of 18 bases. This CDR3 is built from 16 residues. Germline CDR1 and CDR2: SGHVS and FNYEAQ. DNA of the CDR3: TGTGCCAGCAGCCCTAGGGCCCCCGTCCCAACAGATACGCAGTATTTT. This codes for CASSPRAPVPTDTQYF.

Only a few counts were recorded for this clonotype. This chain's CDR3 is CASSLRGVDPYNEQFF. The CDR3 region has the DNA TGTGCCAGCAGTTTGAGAGGGGTTGACCCTTACAATGAGCAGTTCTTC. The chain recombines TRBV12-3 or TRBV12-4 with TRBJ2-1; D might be TRBD1 or TRBD2, each matching 5 bases. Trimming cost V 3 bases and J 4 bases, with 16 bases left between them. The CDR3 spans 16 residues.

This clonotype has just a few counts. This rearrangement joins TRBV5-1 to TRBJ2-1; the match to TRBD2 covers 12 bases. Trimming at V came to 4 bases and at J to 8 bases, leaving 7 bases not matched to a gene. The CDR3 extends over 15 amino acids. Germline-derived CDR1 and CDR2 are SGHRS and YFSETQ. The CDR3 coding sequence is TGCGCCAGCAGCGTATCTAGCGGGAGGGCCCATGAGCAGTTCTTC. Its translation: CASSVSSGRAHEQFF.

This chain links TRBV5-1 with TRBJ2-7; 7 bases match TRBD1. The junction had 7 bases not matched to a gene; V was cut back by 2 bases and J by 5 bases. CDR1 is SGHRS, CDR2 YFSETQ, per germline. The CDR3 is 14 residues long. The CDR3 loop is CASSFHRGKDEQYF. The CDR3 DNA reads TGCGCCAGCAGCTTCCACAGGGGTAAAGACGAGCAGTACTTC. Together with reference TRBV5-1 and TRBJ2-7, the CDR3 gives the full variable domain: KAGVTQTPRYLIKTRGQQVTLSCSPISGHRSVSWYQQTPGQGLQFLFEYFSETQRNKGNFPGRFSGRQFSNSRSEMNVSTLELGDSALYLCASSFHRGKDEQYFGPGTRLTVT.

The CDR3 loop reads CASSLDGQDEKLFF. CDR3 DNA sequence: TGCGCCAGCAGCTTGGATGGACAGGATGAAAAACTGTTTTTT. The V call is TRBV5-1, the J call TRBJ1-4; 7 positions match TRBD1. The J segment lost 6 bases and the V segment lost 0 bases, leaving 2 bases of the junction unmatched. The CDR3 is 14 residues long. CDR1 SGHRS and CDR2 YFSETQ come from the germline V gene.

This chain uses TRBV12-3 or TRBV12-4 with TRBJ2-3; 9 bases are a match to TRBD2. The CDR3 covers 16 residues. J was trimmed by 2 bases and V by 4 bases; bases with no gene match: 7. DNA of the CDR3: TGTGCCAGCAGTTGGGGGACTAGCAGATACACAGATACGCAGTATTTT. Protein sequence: CASSWGTSRYTDTQYF.

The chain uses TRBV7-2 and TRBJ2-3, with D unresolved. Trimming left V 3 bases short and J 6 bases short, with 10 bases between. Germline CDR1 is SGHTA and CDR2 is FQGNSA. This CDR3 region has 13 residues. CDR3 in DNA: TGTGCCAGCAGCTTCCCCCTAGGGGATACGCAGTATTTT. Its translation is CASSFPLGDTQYF.

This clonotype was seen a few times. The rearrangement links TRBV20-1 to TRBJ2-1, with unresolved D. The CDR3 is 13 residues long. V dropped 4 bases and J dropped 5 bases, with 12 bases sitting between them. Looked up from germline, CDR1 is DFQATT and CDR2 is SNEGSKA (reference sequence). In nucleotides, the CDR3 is TGCAGTGCTAAGAGGTCCCCTCACAATGAGCAGTTCTTC. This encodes CSAKRSPHNEQFF.

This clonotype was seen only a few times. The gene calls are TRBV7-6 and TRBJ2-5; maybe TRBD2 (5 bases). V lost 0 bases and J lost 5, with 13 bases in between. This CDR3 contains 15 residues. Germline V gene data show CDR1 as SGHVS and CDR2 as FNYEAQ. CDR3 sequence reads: CASSLARAIGETQYF. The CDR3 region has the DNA TGTGCCAGCAGCTTAGCGAGGGCCATAGGGGAGACCCAGTACTTC.

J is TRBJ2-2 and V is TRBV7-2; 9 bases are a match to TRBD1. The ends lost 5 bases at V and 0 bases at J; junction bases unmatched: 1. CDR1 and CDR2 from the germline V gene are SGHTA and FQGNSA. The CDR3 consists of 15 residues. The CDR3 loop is CASSRDRANTGELFF. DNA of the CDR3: TGTGCCAGCAGCCGGGACAGGGCGAACACCGGGGAGCTGTTTTTT.

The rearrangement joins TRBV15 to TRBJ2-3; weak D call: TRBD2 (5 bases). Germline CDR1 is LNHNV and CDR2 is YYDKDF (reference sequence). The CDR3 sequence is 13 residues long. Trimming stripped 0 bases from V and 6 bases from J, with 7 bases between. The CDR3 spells CATSRDPGDTQYF. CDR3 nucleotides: TGTGCCACCAGCAGAGATCCGGGGGATACGCAGTATTTT.

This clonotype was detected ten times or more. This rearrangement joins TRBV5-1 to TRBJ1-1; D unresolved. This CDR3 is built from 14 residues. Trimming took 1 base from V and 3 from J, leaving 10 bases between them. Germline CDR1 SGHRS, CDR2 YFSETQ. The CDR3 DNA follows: TGCGCCAGCAGCTTGTTCCCGGTTGACACTGAAGCTTTCTTT. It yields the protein CASSLFPVDTEAFF.

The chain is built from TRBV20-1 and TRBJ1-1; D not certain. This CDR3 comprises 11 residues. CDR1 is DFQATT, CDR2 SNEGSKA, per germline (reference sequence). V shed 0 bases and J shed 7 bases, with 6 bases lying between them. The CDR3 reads CSAREWGEAFF. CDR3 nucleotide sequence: TGCAGTGCTAGAGAATGGGGTGAAGCTTTCTTT.

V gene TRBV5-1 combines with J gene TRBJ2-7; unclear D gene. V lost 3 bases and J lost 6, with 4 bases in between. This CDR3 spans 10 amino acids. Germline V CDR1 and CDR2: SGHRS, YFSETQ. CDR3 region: CASSSGEQYF. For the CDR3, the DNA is TGCGCCAGCAGCTCCGGCGAGCAGTACTTC.

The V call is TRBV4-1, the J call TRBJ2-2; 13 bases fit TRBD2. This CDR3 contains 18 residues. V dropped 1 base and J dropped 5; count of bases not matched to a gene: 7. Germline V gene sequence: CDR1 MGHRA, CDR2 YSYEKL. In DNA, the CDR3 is TGCGCCAGCAGCCAAGGACTAGCGGGGGGCCGGGTGACCGGGGAGCTGTTTTTT. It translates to CASSQGLAGGRVTGELFF.

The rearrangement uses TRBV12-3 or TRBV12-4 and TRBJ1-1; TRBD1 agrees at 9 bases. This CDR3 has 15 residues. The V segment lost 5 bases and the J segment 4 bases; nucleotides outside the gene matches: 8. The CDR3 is CASSPDRGAVTEAFF. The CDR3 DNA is TGTGCCAGCAGTCCTGACAGGGGGGCGGTCACTGAAGCTTTCTTT.

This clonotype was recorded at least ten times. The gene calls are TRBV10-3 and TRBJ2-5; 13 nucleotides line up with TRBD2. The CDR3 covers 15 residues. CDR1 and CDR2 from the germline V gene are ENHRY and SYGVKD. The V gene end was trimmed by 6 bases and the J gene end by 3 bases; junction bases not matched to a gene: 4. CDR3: CAISDGTSGEETQYF. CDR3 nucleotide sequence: TGTGCCATCAGCGACGGGACTAGCGGGGAAGAGACCCAGTACTTC.

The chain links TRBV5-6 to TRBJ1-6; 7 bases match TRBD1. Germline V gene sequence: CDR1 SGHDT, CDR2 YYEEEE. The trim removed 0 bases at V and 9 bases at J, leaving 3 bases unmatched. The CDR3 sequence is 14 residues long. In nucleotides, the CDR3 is TGTGCCAGCAGCTTGGGACAGGGCGCTTCACCCCTCCACTTT. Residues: CASSLGQGASPLHF.

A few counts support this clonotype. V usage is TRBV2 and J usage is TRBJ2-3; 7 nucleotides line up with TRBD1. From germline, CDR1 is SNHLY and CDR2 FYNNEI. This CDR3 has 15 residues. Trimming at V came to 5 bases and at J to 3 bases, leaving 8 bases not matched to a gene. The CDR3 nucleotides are TGTGCCAGCAGTTCACAGGGGAGTAGGACAGATACGCAGTATTTT. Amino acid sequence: CASSSQGSRTDTQYF.

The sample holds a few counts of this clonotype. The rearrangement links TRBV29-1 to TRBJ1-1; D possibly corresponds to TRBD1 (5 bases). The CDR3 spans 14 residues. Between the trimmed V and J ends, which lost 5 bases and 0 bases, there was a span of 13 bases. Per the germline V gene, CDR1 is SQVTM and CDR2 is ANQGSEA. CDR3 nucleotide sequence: TGCAGCGTTACGTCCGGGACGGTGAACACTGAAGCTTTCTTT. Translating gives CSVTSGTVNTEAFF.

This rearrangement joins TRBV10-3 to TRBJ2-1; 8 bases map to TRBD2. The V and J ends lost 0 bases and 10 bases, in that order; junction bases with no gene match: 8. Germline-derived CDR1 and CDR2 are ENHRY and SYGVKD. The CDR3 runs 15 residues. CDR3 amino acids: CAISESKVTSGEQFF. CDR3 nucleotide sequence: TGTGCCATCAGTGAGTCGAAAGTTACTAGCGGAGAGCAGTTCTTC.

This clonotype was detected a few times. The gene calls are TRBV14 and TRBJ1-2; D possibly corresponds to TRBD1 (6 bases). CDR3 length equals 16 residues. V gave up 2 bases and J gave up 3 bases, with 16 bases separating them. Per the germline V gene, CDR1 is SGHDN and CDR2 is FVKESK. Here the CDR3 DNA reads TGTGCCAGCAGCCAAAGGGGGACAATCGGTCACTATGGCTACACCTTC. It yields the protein CASSQRGTIGHYGYTF.

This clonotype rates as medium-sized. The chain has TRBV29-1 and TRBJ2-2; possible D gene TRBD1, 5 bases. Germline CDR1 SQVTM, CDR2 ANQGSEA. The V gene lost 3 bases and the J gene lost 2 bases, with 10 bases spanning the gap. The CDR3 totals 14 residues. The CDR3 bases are TGCAGCGTTGAGAGGCAGGGTAACACCGGGGAGCTGTTTTTT. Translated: CSVERQGNTGELFF.

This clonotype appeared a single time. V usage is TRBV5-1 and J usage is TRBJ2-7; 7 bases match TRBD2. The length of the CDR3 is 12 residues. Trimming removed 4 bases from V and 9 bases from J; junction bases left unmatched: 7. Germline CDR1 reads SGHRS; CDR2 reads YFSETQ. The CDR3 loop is CASSPSGAPQYF. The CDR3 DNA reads TGCGCCAGCAGCCCGAGCGGGGCGCCGCAGTACTTC.